These 3 T cell receptor delta chains were all obtained from the same sample, sequenced in a study of gamma-delta chains in newborns, infants, children. TCRdb reapplied CATT to the reads. The sample has around 4,500 delta-chain clones; around 5% are singletons. Sequencing was performed on blood. These receptors were collected from a child who was a newborn, infant or young child, either healthy, febrile or measles-vaccinated (not recorded which).

This clone ranks as medium-sized. Different DNA sequences within this sample yield the same CDR3. J is TRDJ1 and V is TRDV2; D unresolved. The length of the CDR3 is 14 residues. Germline CDR1 GEAIGNYY, CDR2 EKD. V dropped 0 bases and J dropped 0 bases, with 7 bases sitting between them. The chain's CDR3 is CACDTLGYTDKLIF. The CDR3 coding sequence is TGTGCCTGTGACACCCTAGGATACACCGATAAACTCATCTTT.

This clone showed up just a few times. The genes are TRDV2 and TRDJ3; 11 bases map to TRDD3. Trimming took 0 bases from V and 3 from J; bases not matched to a gene: 3. The germline CDR1 and CDR2 sequences are GEAIGNYY and EKD. The CDR3 spans 18 residues. Here the CDR3 reads CACDTWGIRGWDTRQMFF. The CDR3 DNA reads TGTGCCTGTGACACCTGGGGGATACGCGGCTGGGACACCCGACAGATGTTTTTC.

Remarks on this clone: A much larger clone lies one base from this, so it may be a read error. The chain combines TRDV2 with TRDJ1; TRDD3 aligns across 8 bases. From germline, CDR1 is GEAIGNYY and CDR2 EKD. This CDR3 comprises 16 residues. J was trimmed by 1 base and V by 1 base; bases with no gene match: 7. The CDR3: CACDTLLGATTDKLIF. The CDR3 DNA sequence: TGTGCCTGTGACACGTTACTGGGGGCAACCACCGATAAACTCATCTTT.